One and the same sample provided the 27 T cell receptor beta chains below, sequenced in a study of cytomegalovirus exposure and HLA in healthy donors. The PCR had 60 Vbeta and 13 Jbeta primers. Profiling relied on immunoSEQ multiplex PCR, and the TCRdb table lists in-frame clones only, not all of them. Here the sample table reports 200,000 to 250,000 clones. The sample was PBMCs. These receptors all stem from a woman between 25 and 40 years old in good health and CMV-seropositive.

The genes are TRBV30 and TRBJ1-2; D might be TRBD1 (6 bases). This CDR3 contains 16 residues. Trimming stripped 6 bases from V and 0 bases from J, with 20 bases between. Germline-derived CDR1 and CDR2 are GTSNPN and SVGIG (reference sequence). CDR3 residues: CACKRSGTTTNYGYTF. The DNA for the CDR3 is TGTGCCTGTAAACGATCCGGGACAACTACTAACTATGGCTACACCTTC.

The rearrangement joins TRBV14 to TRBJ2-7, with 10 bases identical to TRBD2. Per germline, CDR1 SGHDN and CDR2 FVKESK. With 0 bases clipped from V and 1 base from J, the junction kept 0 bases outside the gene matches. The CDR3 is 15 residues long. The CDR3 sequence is CASSQDSGGSYEQYF. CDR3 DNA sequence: TGTGCCAGCAGCCAAGATAGCGGGGGGTCCTACGAGCAGTACTTC.

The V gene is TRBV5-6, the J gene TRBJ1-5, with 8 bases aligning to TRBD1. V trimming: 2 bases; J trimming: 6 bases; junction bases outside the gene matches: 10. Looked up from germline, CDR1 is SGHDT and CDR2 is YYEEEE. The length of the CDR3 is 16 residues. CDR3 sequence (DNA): TGTGCCAGCAGCTTCACCGGGACAGGTTTGCCTCAGCCCCAGCATTTT. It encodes CASSFTGTGLPQPQHF.

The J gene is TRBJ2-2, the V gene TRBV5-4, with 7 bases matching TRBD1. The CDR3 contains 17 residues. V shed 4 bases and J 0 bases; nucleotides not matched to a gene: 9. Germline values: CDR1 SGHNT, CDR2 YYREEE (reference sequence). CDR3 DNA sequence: TGTGCCAGCAGCCCAGAAGACACAGGGGCGAACACCGGGGAGCTGTTTTTT. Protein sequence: CASSPEDTGANTGELFF.

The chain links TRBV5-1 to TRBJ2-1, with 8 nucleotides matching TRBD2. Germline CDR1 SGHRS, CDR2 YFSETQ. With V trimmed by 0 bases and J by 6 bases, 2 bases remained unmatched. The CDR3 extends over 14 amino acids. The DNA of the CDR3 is TGCGCCAGCAGCTTGGTTAGCGGGGCCAATGAGCAGTTCTTC. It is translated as CASSLVSGANEQFF.

As DNA, the CDR3 is TGTGCCAGCAGTTGGGGCGGTAATCAGCCCCAGCATTTT. Translating it yields CASSWGGNQPQHF. V usage is TRBV27 and J usage is TRBJ1-5, with D perhaps matching TRBD1 (5 bases). CDR3 size: 13 residues. The germline V gene encodes CDR1 MNHEY and CDR2 SMNVEV (reference sequence). Trimming pared 4 bases from V and 4 bases from J, leaving 8 bases between.

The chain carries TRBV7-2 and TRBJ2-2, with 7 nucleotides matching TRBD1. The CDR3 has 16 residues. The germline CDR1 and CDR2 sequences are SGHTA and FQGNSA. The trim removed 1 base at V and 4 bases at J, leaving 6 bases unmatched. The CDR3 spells CASSLVGTVVTGELFF. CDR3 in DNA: TGTGCCAGCAGCTTAGTCGGGACAGTAGTCACCGGGGAGCTGTTTTTT.

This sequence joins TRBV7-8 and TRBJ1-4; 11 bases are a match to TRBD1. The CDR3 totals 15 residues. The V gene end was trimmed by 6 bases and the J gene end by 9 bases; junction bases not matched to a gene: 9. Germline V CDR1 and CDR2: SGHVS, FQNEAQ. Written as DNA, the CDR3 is TGTGCCAGCAGTTTAATTGGACAGGGGGCGAAAAAACTGTTTTTT. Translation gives CASSLIGQGAKKLFF.

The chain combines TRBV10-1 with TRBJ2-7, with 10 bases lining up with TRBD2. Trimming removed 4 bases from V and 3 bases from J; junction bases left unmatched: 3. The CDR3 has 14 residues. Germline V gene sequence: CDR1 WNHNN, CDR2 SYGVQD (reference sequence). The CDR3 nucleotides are TGCGCCAGCAGTGTAGCGGGAGGTGACTACGAGCAGTACTTC. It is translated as CASSVAGGDYEQYF.

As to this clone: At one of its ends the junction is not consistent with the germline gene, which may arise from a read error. CDR3 in DNA: TGTGCCAGCTCAACACCAGGCGGTGAAGCTTTCTTT. Its protein product is CASSTPGGEAFF. V is TRBV18 and J is TRBJ1-1; D remains unclear. This CDR3 comprises 12 residues. Germline CDR1 KGHSH, CDR2 LQKENI. Drawing the rest from reference TRBV18 and TRBJ1-1, the complete variable domain is NAGVMQNPRHLVRRRGQEARLRCSPMKGHSHVYWYRQLPEEGLKFMVYLQKENIIDESGMPKERFSAEFPKEGPSILRIQQVVRGDSAAYFCASSTPGGEAFFGQGTRLTVV.

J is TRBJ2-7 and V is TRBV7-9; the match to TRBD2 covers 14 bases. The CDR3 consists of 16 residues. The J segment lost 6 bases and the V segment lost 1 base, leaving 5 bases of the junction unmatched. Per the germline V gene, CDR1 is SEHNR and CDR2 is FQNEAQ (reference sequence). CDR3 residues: CASSLGLAGGPGEQYF. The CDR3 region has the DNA TGTGCCAGCAGCTTAGGACTAGCGGGAGGGCCCGGCGAGCAGTACTTC. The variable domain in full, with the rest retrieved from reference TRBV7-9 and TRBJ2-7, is DTGVSQNPRHKITKRGQNVTFRCDPISEHNRLYWYRQTLGQGPEFLTYFQNEAQLEKSRLLSDRFSAERPKGSFSTLEIQRTEQGDSAMYLCASSLGLAGGPGEQYFGPGTRLTVT.

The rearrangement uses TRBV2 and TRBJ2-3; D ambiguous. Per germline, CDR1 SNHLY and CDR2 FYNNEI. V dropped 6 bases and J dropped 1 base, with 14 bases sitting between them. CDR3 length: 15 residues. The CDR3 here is CASRFRLGRTDTQYF. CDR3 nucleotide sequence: TGTGCCAGCAGATTTCGGCTAGGCCGCACAGATACGCAGTATTTT.

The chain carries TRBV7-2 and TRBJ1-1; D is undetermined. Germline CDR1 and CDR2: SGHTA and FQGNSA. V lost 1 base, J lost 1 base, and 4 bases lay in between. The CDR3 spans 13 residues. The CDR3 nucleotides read TGTGCCAGCAGCTTAGGGCAGAACACTGAAGCTTTCTTT. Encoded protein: CASSLGQNTEAFF.

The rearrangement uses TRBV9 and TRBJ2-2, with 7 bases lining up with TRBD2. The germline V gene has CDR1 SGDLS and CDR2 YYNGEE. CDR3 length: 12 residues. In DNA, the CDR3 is TGTGCGGCGGGGGAGTCGGCCGGGGAGCTGTTTTTT. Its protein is CAAGESAGELFF.

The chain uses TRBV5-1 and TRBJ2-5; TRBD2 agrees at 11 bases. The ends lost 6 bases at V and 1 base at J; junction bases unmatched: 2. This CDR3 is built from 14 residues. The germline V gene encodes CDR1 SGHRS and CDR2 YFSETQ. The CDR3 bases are TGCGCCAGCACAACTAGCGGGAGCCAAGAGACCCAGTACTTC. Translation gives CASTTSGSQETQYF.

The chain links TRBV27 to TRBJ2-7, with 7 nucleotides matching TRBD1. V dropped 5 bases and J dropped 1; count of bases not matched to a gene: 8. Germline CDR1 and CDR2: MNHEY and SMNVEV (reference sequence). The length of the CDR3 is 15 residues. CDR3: CASSTIIQGSYEQYF. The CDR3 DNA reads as TGTGCCAGCAGTACTATCATACAGGGGTCCTACGAGCAGTACTTC.

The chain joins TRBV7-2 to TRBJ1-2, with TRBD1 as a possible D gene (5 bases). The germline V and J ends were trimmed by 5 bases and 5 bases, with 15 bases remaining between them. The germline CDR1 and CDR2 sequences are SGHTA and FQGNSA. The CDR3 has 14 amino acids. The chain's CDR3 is CASSVWGPPYGYTF. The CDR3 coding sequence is TGTGCCAGCAGCGTGTGGGGCCCACCTTATGGCTACACCTTC. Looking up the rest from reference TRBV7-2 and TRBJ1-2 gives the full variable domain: GAGVSQSPSNKVTEKGKDVELRCDPISGHTALYWYRQSLGQGLEFLIYFQGNSAPDKSGLPSDRFSAERTGGSVSTLTIQRTQQEDSAVYLCASSVWGPPYGYTFGSGTRLTVV.

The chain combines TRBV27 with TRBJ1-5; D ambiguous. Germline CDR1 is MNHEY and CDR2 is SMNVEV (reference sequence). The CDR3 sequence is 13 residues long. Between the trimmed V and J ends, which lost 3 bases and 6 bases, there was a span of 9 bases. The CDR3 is CASSFGGSQPQHF. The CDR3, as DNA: TGTGCCAGCAGTTTTGGCGGTAGTCAGCCCCAGCATTTT.

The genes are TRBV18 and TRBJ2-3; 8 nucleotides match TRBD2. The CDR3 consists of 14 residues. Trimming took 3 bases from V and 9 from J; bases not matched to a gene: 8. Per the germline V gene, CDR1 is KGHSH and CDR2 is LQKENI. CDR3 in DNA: TGTGCCAGCTCACCCCCGGAACGGGAGGGGACGCAGTATTTT. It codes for CASSPPEREGTQYF. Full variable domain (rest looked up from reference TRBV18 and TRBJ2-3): NAGVMQNPRHLVRRRGQEARLRCSPMKGHSHVYWYRQLPEEGLKFMVYLQKENIIDESGMPKERFSAEFPKEGPSILRIQQVVRGDSAAYFCASSPPEREGTQYFGPGTRLTVL.

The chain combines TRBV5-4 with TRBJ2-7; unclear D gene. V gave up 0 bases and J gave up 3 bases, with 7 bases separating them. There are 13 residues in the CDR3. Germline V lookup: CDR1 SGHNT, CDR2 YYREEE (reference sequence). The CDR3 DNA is TGTGCCAGCAGCTTGGACAGTTACTACGAGCAGTACTTC. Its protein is CASSLDSYYEQYF. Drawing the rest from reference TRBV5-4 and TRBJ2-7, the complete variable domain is ETGVTQSPTHLIKTRGQQVTLRCSSQSGHNTVSWYQQALGQGPQFIFQYYREEENGRGNFPPRFSGLQFPNYSSELNVNALELDDSALYLCASSLDSYYEQYFGPGTRLTVT.

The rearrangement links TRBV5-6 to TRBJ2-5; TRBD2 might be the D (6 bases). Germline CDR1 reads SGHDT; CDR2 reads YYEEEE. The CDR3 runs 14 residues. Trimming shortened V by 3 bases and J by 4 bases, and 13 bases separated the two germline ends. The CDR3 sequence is CASSSLRGGETQYF. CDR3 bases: TGTGCCAGCAGCTCACTCCGGGGAGGAGAGACCCAGTACTTC.

CDR3 bases: TGTGCCAGCAGCTTAGGATCTAGCGCGACTATCACCGGGGAGCTGTTTTTT. The encoded protein is CASSLGSSATITGELFF. The chain carries TRBV7-9 and TRBJ2-2; maybe TRBD2 (6 bases). The V end was cut by 1 base, the J end by 4 bases, with 16 bases between. Looked up from germline, CDR1 is SEHNR and CDR2 is FQNEAQ (reference sequence). CDR3 size: 17 residues.

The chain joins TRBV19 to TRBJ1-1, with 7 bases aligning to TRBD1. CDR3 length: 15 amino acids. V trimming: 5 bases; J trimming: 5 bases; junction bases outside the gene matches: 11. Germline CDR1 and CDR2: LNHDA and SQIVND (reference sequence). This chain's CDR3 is CASSVFRQGETEAFF. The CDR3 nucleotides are TGTGCCAGTAGTGTCTTCCGGCAGGGGGAAACTGAAGCTTTCTTT.

The CDR3 sequence is CASSERASGSGTYEQYF. CDR3 DNA sequence: TGCGCCAGCAGTGAGAGGGCTAGCGGGAGTGGAACCTACGAGCAGTACTTC. This sequence joins TRBV10-2 and TRBJ2-7; 10 bases line up with TRBD2. V dropped 2 bases and J dropped 2; count of bases not matched to a gene: 9. This CDR3 has 17 residues. The germline CDR1 and CDR2 sequences are WSHSY and SAAADI.

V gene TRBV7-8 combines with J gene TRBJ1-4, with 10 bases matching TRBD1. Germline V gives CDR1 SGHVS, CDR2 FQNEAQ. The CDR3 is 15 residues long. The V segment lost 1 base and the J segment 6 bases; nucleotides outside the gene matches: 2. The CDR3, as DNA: TGTGCCAGCAGCTTAGTTGGGACAGGGGATGAAAAACTGTTTTTT. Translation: CASSLVGTGDEKLFF.

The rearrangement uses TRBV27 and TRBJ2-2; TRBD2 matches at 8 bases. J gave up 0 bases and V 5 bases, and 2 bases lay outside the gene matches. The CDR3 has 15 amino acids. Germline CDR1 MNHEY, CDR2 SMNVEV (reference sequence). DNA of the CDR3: TGTGCCAGCAGTGTAGCGGGAACGAACACCGGGGAGCTGTTTTTT. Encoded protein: CASSVAGTNTGELFF.

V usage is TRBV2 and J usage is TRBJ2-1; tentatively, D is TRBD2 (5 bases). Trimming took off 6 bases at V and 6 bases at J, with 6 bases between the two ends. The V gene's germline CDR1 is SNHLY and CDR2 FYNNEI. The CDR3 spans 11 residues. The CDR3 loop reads CASSGINEQFF. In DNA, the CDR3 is TGTGCCAGCAGCGGGATCAATGAGCAGTTCTTC.